This TCR beta chain was sequenced during a study of technical replicates of blood from a handful of donors. The protocol was immunoSEQ multiplex PCR, while the TCRdb copy is restricted to in-frame clones and leaves out a portion. This sample has some 91,000 clones, with approximately 95% found just once. What was sequenced was T cells isolated from PBMCs. The source is a human donor in good health.

CDR3 sequence reads: CASSLSQGDEKLFF. The CDR3 coding sequence is TGTGCCAGCAGTTTATCACAGGGGGATGAAAAACTGTTTTTT. V is TRBV28 and J is TRBJ1-4; TRBD1 agrees at 8 bases. Per germline, CDR1 MDHEN and CDR2 SYDVKM. This CDR3 is 14 amino acids long. V was pared by 1 base and J by 6 bases, with 1 base of the junction left unmatched.